One and the same sample provided the 10 T cell receptor beta chains below, sequenced in a study of T cell changes during pregnancy in multiple sclerosis. Only in-frame clones appear in the TCRdb table, and some are missing; sequencing was by immunoSEQ multiplex PCR. The sample lists tens of thousands of clones; approximately 89% were seen once. Sequences were derived from CD8+ T cells from peripheral blood mononuclear cells, sampled in the third trimester of pregnancy. Source of these receptors: a female donor with multiple sclerosis, enrolled in a pregnancy study.

The chain carries TRBV5-1 and TRBJ2-1; D might be TRBD2 (6 bases). Germline V gene data show CDR1 as SGHRS and CDR2 as YFSETQ. CDR3 length: 17 residues. V was clipped by 4 bases and J by 3 bases, with 20 bases between them. CDR3: CASSPIKAGQYYNEQFF. The CDR3 nucleotides are TGCGCCAGCAGCCCCATTAAGGCGGGGCAATACTACAATGAGCAGTTCTTC.

The chain couples TRBV28 to TRBJ2-7, with TRBD2 identical over 8 bases. CDR3 length: 14 residues. V dropped 7 bases and J dropped 3; count of bases not matched to a gene: 8. CDR1 and CDR2 from the germline V gene are MDHEN and SYDVKM. Here the CDR3 DNA reads TGTGCCAGCACTTCAGCGGGAGTTTACTACGAGCAGTACTTC. Its translation is CASTSAGVYYEQYF.

The V and J genes are TRBV5-6 and TRBJ1-1; the D gene is possibly TRBD1 (6 bases). This CDR3 comprises 16 residues. Trimming took off 1 base at V and 0 bases at J, with 13 bases between the two ends. The germline V gene has CDR1 SGHDT and CDR2 YYEEEE. The CDR3 bases are TGTGCCAGCAGCTTGCCTATGGGGGCCATGAACACTGAAGCTTTCTTT. It yields the protein CASSLPMGAMNTEAFF.

This rearrangement joins TRBV30 to TRBJ1-4; D not certain. Germline V gene lookup returns CDR1 GTSNPN and CDR2 SVGIG (reference sequence). Deletions cut 2 bases from V and 4 bases from J, with 8 bases between. The CDR3 is 13 amino acids. CDR3 in DNA: TGTGCCTGGAGTTTAACCGGTAATGAAAAACTGTTTTTT. Translating gives CAWSLTGNEKLFF.

The chain has TRBV5-6 and TRBJ1-5; no clear D. This CDR3 comprises 17 residues. The ends were cut back, 2 bases at V and 2 bases at J, with 17 bases in the middle. From germline, CDR1 is SGHDT and CDR2 YYEEEE. For the CDR3, the DNA is TGTGCCAGCAGCTTAAATGCGGCGATAGCGGGCAATCAGCCCCAGCATTTT. This codes for CASSLNAAIAGNQPQHF.

This clone was seen a few times. The chain recombines TRBV19 with TRBJ2-7; TRBD2 matches at 12 bases. Trimming cost V 2 bases and J 5 bases; bases outside gene matches: 4. Germline CDR1 is LNHDA and CDR2 is SQIVND (reference sequence). This CDR3 is 15 amino acids long. The CDR3 bases are TGTGCCAGTAGTATAACTAGCGGGGGGTTCGACGAGCAGTACTTC. This codes for CASSITSGGFDEQYF.

The rearrangement joins TRBV30 to TRBJ1-1; D remains unclear. Trimming took 7 bases from V and 5 from J, leaving 11 bases between them. The CDR3 contains 11 residues. Germline V CDR1 and CDR2: GTSNPN, SVGIG (reference sequence). CDR3 residues: CASDYWTEAFF. The DNA of the CDR3 is TGTGCCTCAGACTATTGGACTGAAGCTTTCTTT.

This chain connects TRBV7-9 to TRBJ1-1; D remains ambiguous. This CDR3 region has 14 residues. V lost 6 bases and J lost 6, with 17 bases in between. Germline values: CDR1 SEHNR, CDR2 FQNEAQ (reference sequence). CDR3 nucleotides: TGTGCCAGCAGATCACAGAATGAGAATTCTGAAGCTTTCTTT. Its protein product is CASRSQNENSEAFF.

This CDR3 reads CASSLVLDSYNEQFF. DNA for the CDR3: TGTGCCAGCAGCTTGGTACTCGACTCCTACAATGAGCAGTTCTTC. The rearrangement links TRBV5-5 to TRBJ2-1; D remains unclear. Germline assignment: CDR1 SGHKS and CDR2 YYEKEE (reference sequence). The CDR3 has 15 amino acids. V lost 0 bases, J lost 0 bases, and 7 bases lay in between.

This rearrangement joins TRBV2 to TRBJ2-1; the match to TRBD1 covers 8 bases. This CDR3 region has 15 residues. J lost 3 bases, V lost 7 bases, and 8 bases had no gene match. Germline CDR1 is SNHLY and CDR2 is FYNNEI. CDR3 region: CASTPGTGGYNEQFF. CDR3 DNA: TGTGCCAGCACCCCCGGTACAGGGGGCTACAATGAGCAGTTCTTC.